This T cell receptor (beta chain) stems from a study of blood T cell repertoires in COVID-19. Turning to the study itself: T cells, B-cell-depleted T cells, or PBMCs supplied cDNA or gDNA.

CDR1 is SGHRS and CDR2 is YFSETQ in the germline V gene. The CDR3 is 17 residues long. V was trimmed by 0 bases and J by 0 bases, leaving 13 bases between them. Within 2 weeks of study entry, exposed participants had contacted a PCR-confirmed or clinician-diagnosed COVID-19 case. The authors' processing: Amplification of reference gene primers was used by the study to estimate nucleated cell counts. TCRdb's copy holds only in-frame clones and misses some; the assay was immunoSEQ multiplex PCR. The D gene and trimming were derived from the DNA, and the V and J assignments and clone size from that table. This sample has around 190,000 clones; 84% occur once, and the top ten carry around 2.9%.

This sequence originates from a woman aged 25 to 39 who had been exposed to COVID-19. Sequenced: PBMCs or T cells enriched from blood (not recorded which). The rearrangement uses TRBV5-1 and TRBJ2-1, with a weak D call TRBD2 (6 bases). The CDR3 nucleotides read TGCGCCAGCAGCTTGGGTCAGAGCGGGCGCTCCTACAATGAGCAGTTCTTC. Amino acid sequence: CASSLGQSGRSYNEQFF.